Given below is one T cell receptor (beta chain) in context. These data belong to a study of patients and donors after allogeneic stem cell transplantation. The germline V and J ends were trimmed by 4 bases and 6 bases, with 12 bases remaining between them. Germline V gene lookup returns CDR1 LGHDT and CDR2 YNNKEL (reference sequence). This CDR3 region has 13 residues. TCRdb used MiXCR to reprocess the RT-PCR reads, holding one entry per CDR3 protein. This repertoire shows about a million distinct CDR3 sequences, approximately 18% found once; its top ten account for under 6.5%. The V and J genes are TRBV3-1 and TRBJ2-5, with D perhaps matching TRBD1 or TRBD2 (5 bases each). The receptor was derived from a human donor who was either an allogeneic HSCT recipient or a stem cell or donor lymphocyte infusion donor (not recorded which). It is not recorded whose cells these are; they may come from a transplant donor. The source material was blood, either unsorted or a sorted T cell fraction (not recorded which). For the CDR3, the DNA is TGTGCCAGCAGCCCAGGGAGCCTGAAGACCCAGTACTTC. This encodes CASSPGSLKTQYF.